Reported below is one T cell receptor (beta chain). This record belongs to a study of T cell responses to AZD1222 COVID-19 vaccine. The method was immunoSEQ multiplex PCR; TCRdb's version includes in-frame clones alone and lacks a portion of them. The repertoire holds more than 95,000 clones, with roughly 90% as singletons. The CDR3 is made up of 19 amino acids. Germline assignment: CDR1 SGDLS and CDR2 YYNGEE. V was pared by 0 bases and J by 0 bases, with 14 bases of the junction left unmatched. Sample: peripheral blood, taken on day 0 of MenACWY control vaccination. The chain is built from TRBV9 and TRBJ2-7; 8 bases are a match to TRBD2. This sequence was found in an adult in good health. CDR3 DNA sequence: TGTGCCAGCAGCGTAGTGGTAGCGGGATTATCATCGAGCTCCTACGAGCAGTACTTC. This encodes CASSVVVAGLSSSSYEQYF.